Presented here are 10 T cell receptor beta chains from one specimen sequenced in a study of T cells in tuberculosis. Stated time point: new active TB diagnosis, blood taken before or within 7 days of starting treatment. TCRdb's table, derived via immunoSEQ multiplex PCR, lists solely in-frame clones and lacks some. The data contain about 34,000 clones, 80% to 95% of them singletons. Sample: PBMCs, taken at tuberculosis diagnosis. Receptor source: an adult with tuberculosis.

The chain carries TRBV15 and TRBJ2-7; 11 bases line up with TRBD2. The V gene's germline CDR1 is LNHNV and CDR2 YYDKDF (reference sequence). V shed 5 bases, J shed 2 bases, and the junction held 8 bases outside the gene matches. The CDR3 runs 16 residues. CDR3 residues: CATSEKTSGVTYEQYF. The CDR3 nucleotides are TGTGCCACCAGCGAAAAGACTAGCGGGGTAACCTACGAGCAGTACTTC.

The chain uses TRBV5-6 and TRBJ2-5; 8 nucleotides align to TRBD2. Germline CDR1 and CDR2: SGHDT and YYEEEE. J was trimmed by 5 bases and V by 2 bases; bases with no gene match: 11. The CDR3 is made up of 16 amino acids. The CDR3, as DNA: TGTGCCAGCAGCTTAAGAGGGGTAGCGGGGCAGGAGACCCAGTACTTC. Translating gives CASSLRGVAGQETQYF.

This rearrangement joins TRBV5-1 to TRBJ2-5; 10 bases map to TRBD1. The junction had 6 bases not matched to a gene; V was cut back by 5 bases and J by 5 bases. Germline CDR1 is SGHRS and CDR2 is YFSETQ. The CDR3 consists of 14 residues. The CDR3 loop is CASRPGQGLETQYF. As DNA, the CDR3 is TGCGCCAGCAGGCCGGGACAGGGGTTGGAGACCCAGTACTTC. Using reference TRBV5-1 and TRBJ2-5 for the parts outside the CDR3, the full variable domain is KAGVTQTPRYLIKTRGQQVTLSCSPISGHRSVSWYQQTPGQGLQFLFEYFSETQRNKGNFPGRFSGRQFSNSRSEMNVSTLELGDSALYLCASRPGQGLETQYFGPGTRLLVL.

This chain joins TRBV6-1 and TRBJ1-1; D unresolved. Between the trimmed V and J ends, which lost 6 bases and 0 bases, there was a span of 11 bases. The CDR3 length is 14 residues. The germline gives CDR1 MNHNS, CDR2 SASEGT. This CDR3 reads CASSQPGLNTEAFF. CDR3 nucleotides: TGTGCCAGCAGCCAACCCGGGTTGAACACTGAAGCTTTCTTT.

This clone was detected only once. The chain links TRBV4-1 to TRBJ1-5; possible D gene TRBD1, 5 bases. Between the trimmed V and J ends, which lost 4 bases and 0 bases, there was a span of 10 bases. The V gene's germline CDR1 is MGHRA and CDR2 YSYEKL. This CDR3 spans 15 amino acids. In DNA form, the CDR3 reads TGCGCCAGCAGCCCTCAGACAGATAGCAATCAGCCCCAGCATTTT. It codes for CASSPQTDSNQPQHF.

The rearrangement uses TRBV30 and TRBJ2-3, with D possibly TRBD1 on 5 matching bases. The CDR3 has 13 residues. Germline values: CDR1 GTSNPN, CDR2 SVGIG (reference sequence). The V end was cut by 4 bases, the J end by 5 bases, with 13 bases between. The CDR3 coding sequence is TGTGCCTGGAAGGACAAAGTTGTAGATACGCAGTATTTT. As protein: CAWKDKVVDTQYF.

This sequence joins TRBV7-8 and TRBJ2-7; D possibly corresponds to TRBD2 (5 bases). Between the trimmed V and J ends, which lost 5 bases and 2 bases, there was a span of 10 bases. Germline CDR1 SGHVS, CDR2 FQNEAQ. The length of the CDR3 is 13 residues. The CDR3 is CASSDRGAYEQYF. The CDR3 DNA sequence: TGTGCCAGCAGCGACCGGGGAGCCTACGAGCAGTACTTC.

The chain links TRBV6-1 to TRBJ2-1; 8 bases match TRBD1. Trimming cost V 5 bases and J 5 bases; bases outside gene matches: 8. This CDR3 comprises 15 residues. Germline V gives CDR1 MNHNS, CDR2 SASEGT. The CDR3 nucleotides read TGTGCCAGCAGTAATTCGGGACAGGATAACAATGAGCAGTTCTTC. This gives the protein CASSNSGQDNNEQFF.

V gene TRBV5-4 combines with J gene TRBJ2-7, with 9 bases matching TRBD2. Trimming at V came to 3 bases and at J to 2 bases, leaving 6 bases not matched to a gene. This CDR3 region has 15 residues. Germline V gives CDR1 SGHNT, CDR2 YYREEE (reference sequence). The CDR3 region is CASSSSGGRTYEQYF. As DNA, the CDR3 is TGTGCCAGCAGCTCGAGCGGGGGGCGTACCTACGAGCAGTACTTC.

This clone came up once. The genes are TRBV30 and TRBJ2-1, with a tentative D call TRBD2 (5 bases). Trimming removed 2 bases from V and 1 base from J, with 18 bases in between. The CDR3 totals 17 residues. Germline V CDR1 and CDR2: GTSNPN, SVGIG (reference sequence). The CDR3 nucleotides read TGTGCCTGGAGTCCAACGAGGGCCAGTAGGTCCTACAATGAGCAGTTCTTC. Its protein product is CAWSPTRASRSYNEQFF.